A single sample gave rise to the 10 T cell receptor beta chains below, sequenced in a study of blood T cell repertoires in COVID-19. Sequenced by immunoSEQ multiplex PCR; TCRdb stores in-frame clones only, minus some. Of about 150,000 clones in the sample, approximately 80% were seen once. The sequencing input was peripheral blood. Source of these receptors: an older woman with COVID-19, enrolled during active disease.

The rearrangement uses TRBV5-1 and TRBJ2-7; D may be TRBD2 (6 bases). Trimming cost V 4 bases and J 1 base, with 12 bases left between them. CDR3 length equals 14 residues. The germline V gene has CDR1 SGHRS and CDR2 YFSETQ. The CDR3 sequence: CASSPERVSYEQYF. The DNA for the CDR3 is TGCGCCAGCAGCCCGGAGCGGGTGTCCTACGAGCAGTACTTC.

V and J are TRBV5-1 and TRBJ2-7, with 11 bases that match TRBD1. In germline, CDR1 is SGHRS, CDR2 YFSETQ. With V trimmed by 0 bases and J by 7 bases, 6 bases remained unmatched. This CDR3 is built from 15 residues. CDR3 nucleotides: TGCGCCAGCAGCTTGGAGGGGACAGGGGGAAGTGAGCAGTACTTC. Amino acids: CASSLEGTGGSEQYF.

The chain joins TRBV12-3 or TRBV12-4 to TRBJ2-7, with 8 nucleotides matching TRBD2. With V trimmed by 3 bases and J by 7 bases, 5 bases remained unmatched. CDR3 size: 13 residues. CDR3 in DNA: TGTGCCAGCAGTTTGAGCGGGAGAGGTGAGCAGTACTTC. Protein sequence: CASSLSGRGEQYF.

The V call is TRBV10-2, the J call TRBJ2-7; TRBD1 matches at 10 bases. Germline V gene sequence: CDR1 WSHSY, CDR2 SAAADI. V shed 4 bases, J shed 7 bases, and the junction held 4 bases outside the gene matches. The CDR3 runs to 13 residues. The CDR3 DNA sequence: TGCGCCAGCAGTGGACAGGGGGCGCAAGAGCAGTACTTC. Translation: CASSGQGAQEQYF.

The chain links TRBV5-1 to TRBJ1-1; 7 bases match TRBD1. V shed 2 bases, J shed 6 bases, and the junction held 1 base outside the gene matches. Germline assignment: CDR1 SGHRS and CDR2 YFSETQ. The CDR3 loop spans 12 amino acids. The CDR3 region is CASSFGTAEAFF. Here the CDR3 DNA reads TGCGCCAGCAGCTTCGGGACAGCTGAAGCTTTCTTT.

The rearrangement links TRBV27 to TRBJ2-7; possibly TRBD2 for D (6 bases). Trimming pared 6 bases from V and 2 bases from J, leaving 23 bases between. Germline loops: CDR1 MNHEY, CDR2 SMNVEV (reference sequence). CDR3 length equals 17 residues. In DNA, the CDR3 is TGTGCCAGCAGCTTCAGGACAATTTCGGGGGTGCCCTACGAGCAGTACTTC. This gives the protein CASSFRTISGVPYEQYF.

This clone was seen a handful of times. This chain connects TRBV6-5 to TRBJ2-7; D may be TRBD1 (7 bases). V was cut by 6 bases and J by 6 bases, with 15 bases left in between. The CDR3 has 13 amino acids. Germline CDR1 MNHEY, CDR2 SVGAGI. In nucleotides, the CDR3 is TGTGCCAGCAGGGCCGGAGGGGGCGGCGAGCAGTACTTC. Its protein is CASRAGGGGEQYF.

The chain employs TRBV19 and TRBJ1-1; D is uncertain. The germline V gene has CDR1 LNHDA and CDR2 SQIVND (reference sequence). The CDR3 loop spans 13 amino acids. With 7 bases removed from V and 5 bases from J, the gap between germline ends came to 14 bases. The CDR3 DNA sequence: TGTGCCAGTACCTTCGTAGAGCGGACTGAAGCTTTCTTT. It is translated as CASTFVERTEAFF.

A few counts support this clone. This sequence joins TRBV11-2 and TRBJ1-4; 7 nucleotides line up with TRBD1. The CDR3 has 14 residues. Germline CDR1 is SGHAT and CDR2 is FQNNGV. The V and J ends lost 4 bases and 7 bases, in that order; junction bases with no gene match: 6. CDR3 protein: CASSSRQGSEKLFF. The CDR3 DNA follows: TGTGCCAGCAGCTCCCGACAGGGCAGTGAAAAACTGTTTTTT.

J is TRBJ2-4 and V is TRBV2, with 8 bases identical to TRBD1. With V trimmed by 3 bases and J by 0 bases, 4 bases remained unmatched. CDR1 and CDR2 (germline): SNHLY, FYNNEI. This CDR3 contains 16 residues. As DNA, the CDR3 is TGTGCCAGCAGTGATTCCGACAGGGGAGCCAAAAACATTCAGTACTTC. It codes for CASSDSDRGAKNIQYF. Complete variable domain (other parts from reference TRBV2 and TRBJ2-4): EPEVTQTPSHQVTQMGQEVILRCVPISNHLYFYWYRQILGQKVEFLVSFYNNEISEKSEIFDDQFSVERPDGSNFTLKIRSTKLEDSAMYFCASSDSDRGAKNIQYFGAGTRLSVL.